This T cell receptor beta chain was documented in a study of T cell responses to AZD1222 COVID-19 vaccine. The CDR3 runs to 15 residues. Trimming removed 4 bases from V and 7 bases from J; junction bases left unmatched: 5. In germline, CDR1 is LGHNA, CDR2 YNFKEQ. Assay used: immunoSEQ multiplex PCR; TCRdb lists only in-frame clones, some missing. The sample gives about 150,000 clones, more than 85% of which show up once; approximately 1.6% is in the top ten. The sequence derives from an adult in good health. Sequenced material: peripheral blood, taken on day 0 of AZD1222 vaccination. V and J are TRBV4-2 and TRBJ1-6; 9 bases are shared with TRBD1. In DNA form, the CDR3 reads TGTGCCAGCAGCCCCGAGGGACAGGGAAATTCACCCCTCCACTTT. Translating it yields CASSPEGQGNSPLHF.